The sequence of this T cell receptor (beta chain) was determined in a study of beta chain features in type 1 diabetes. The germline V gene has CDR1 SGDLS and CDR2 YYNGEE. The ends lost 3 bases at V and 2 bases at J; junction bases unmatched: 6. The CDR3 sequence is 15 residues long. This clone was recorded a few times. Its matching antigen is unknown. One heparinised draw, averaging about 116 mL, was taken per donor. cDNA synthesis used the whole RNA isolate, giving expressed TCRB sequences. The data were produced by immunoSEQ multiplex PCR, yet TCRdb's version contains in-frame clones alone and is incomplete. The table has some 410,000 clones, approximately 10% seen once. Study conclusions and caveats: Shortening that was moderate but significant affected the TCRB CDR3s of Type 1 diabetes patients in all four CD4+ subsets.

The sequencing input was naive CD4+ T cells from blood. This clonotype was obtained from a woman under 30 in good health. V is TRBV9 and J is TRBJ2-7; 9 bases agree with TRBD2. CDR3 DNA: TGTGCCAGCAGCGCGCAGCGGGAGGCAACCTACGAGCAGTACTTC. This encodes CASSAQREATYEQYF.